One and the same sample provided the 18 T cell receptor beta chains below, sequenced in a study of cytomegalovirus exposure and HLA in healthy donors. In the PCR, 60 Vbeta and 13 Jbeta primers were used. Repertoires were generated with immunoSEQ multiplex PCR, while TCRdb's copy carries only in-frame clones and drops some. The data show under 45,000 clones, 75% to 85% seen once. Sequencing was carried out using PBMCs. These receptors were collected from a male donor in good health and CMV-seronegative.

This rearrangement joins TRBV7-9 to TRBJ1-3, with D possibly matching TRBD1 (5 bases). CDR1 SEHNR and CDR2 FQNEAQ come from the germline V gene (reference sequence). Trimming removed 5 bases from V and 4 bases from J, with 12 bases in between. This CDR3 is built from 14 residues. The CDR3 is CASSPRQFGNTIYF. Here the CDR3 DNA reads TGTGCCAGCAGCCCCAGACAGTTCGGAAACACCATATATTTT.

This chain links TRBV25-1 with TRBJ1-6; the match to TRBD1 covers 8 bases. J lost 6 bases, V lost 5 bases, and 6 bases had no gene match. Looked up from germline, CDR1 is MGHDK and CDR2 is SYGVNS. This CDR3 comprises 15 residues. Here the CDR3 reads CASSHRTGTNSPLHF. For the CDR3, the DNA is TGTGCCAGCAGTCATCGGACAGGGACTAATTCACCCCTCCACTTT.

This clone has more than one count but fewer than ten. J is TRBJ2-7 and V is TRBV30; 9 bases map to TRBD1. Germline CDR1 and CDR2: GTSNPN and SVGIG (reference sequence). The CDR3 is 15 amino acids. Germline trimming cut 0 bases from V and 8 bases from J; bases unmatched to any gene: 11. CDR3 nucleotide sequence: TGTGCCTGGAGTGTATCTCCGGGACAGGGTACCCAGCAGTACTTC. This encodes CAWSVSPGQGTQQYF.

The V call is TRBV7-2, the J call TRBJ1-5; tentative D call: TRBD1 (6 bases). Germline V CDR1 and CDR2: SGHTA, FQGNSA. Trimming cost V 1 base and J 7 bases, with 14 bases left between them. This CDR3 is built from 15 residues. The CDR3 nucleotides are TGTGCCAGCAGCTTAGATGCAGGGGCGACCCAGCCCCAGCATTTT. It is translated as CASSLDAGATQPQHF.

The chain has TRBV15 and TRBJ2-7; a possible D gene is TRBD2 (6 bases). Germline V gives CDR1 LNHNV, CDR2 YYDKDF (reference sequence). The CDR3 is 13 residues long. With 1 base removed from V and 6 bases from J, the gap between germline ends came to 10 bases. In DNA, the CDR3 is TGTGCCACCAGCAGAGCAATCGGGGGCGAGCAGTACTTC. Its translation is CATSRAIGGEQYF. The full variable domain, rest sourced from reference TRBV15 and TRBJ2-7, is DAMVIQNPRYQVTQFGKPVTLSCSQTLNHNVMYWYQQKSSQAPKLLFHYYDKDFNNEADTPDNFQSRRPNTSFCFLDIRSPGLGDTAMYLCATSRAIGGEQYFGPGTRLTVT.

The chain combines TRBV10-3 with TRBJ1-2; 7 bases agree with TRBD1. This CDR3 contains 14 residues. J was trimmed by 8 bases and V by 0 bases; bases with no gene match: 6. Germline values: CDR1 ENHRY, CDR2 SYGVKD. CDR3 in amino acids: CAISESEGGEGYTF. For the CDR3, the DNA is TGTGCCATCAGTGAGTCAGAAGGGGGCGAGGGCTACACCTTC.

The V call is TRBV28, the J call TRBJ2-5; D unresolved. This CDR3 spans 12 amino acids. CDR1 is MDHEN and CDR2 is SYDVKM in the germline V gene. Trimming left V 3 bases short and J 5 bases short, with 7 bases between. In nucleotides, the CDR3 is TGTGCCAGCAGTTTTATCCGGGAGACCCAGTACTTC. Translated, it gives CASSFIRETQYF.

V gene TRBV11-3 combines with J gene TRBJ2-5; D is perhaps TRBD2 (6 bases). The CDR3 sequence is 14 residues long. Trimming pared 5 bases from V and 5 bases from J, leaving 15 bases between. Germline CDR1 is SGHNT and CDR2 is YENEEA. The CDR3 DNA follows: TGTGCCAGCAGCCCATCTCGGAGGGCGGAGACCCAGTACTTC. Its translation is CASSPSRRAETQYF.

This clone has more than one count but fewer than ten. The rearrangement joins TRBV7-6 to TRBJ1-5, with D hard to call. In germline, CDR1 is SGHVS, CDR2 FNYEAQ. The CDR3 spans 15 residues. V shed 0 bases and J shed 4 bases, with 10 bases lying between them. The CDR3 protein is CASSLASGMNQPQHF. The CDR3 DNA follows: TGTGCCAGCAGCTTAGCCTCGGGGATGAATCAGCCCCAGCATTTT.

The V call is TRBV15, the J call TRBJ1-1, with D unclear. Per the germline V gene, CDR1 is LNHNV and CDR2 is YYDKDF (reference sequence). The V end lost 6 bases, the J end lost 0 bases, and 17 bases lay between the germline ends. The CDR3 has 16 residues. In DNA, the CDR3 is TGTGCCACCAGTAATTATGGGCCCTACTTGAACACTGAAGCTTTCTTT. It yields the protein CATSNYGPYLNTEAFF.

V usage is TRBV7-2 and J usage is TRBJ1-1; D is ambiguous. V dropped 2 bases and J dropped 3 bases, with 7 bases sitting between them. This CDR3 has 13 residues. CDR1 and CDR2 from the germline V gene are SGHTA and FQGNSA. Here the CDR3 DNA reads TGTGCCAGCAGCTTATCCGGGGACACTGAAGCTTTCTTT. Translated, it gives CASSLSGDTEAFF. The full variable domain, rest sourced from reference TRBV7-2 and TRBJ1-1, is GAGVSQSPSNKVTEKGKDVELRCDPISGHTALYWYRQSLGQGLEFLIYFQGNSAPDKSGLPSDRFSAERTGGSVSTLTIQRTQQEDSAVYLCASSLSGDTEAFFGQGTRLTVV.

This chain links TRBV4-1 with TRBJ2-5, with TRBD1 matching over 9 bases. Gene TRBJ2-7 matches the end of the DNA better, so the J call may be wrong. Germline assignment: CDR1 MGHRA and CDR2 YSYEKL. This CDR3 region has 16 residues. The CDR3: CASSSQPDRGLYEQYF. As DNA, the CDR3 is TGCGCCAGCAGCTCCCAGCCGGACAGGGGACTATACGAGCAGTACTTC.

This chain joins TRBV6-6 and TRBJ2-2, with 7 positions matching TRBD2. Germline V CDR1 and CDR2: MNHNY, SVGAGI (reference sequence). The junction had 9 bases not matched to a gene; V was cut back by 6 bases and J by 2 bases. This CDR3 has 16 residues. The CDR3, as DNA: TGTGCCAGCAGCGGGCGGCCGGGGGGTAACACCGGGGAGCTGTTTTTT. Translation gives CASSGRPGGNTGELFF.

The table lists this clone with a few counts. V usage is TRBV19 and J usage is TRBJ2-1; TRBD2 is a possible D gene (7 bases). The CDR3 extends over 15 amino acids. The germline V gene encodes CDR1 LNHDA and CDR2 SQIVND (reference sequence). V was trimmed by 1 base and J by 4 bases, leaving 11 bases between them. The CDR3 reads CASSIARGGYNEQFF. The CDR3 nucleotides read TGTGCCAGTAGTATAGCTAGGGGGGGTTACAATGAGCAGTTCTTC.

The chain recombines TRBV2 with TRBJ1-1; D gene ambiguous. From germline, CDR1 is SNHLY and CDR2 FYNNEI. The CDR3 sequence is 12 residues long. V was pared by 5 bases and J by 1 base, with 5 bases between. The chain's CDR3 is CASSPGNTEAFF. The CDR3 DNA follows: TGTGCCAGCAGTCCGGGGAACACTGAAGCTTTCTTT.

This clone was counted once. The genes are TRBV2 and TRBJ1-4; no definite D call. CDR1 SNHLY and CDR2 FYNNEI come from the germline V gene. Trimming took 4 bases from V and 13 from J, leaving 10 bases between them. There are 11 residues in the CDR3. CDR3 sequence: CASSVVGILFF. The CDR3 DNA sequence: TGTGCCAGCAGTGTCGTCGGGATACTGTTTTTT. The full variable domain, with the rest looked up from reference TRBV2 and TRBJ1-4, is EPEVTQTPSHQVTQMGQEVILRCVPISNHLYFYWYRQILGQKVEFLVSFYNNEISEKSEIFDDQFSVERPDGSNFTLKIRSTKLEDSAMYFCASSVVGILFFGSGTQLSVL.

The V gene is TRBV6-5, the J gene TRBJ1-1, with D uncertain. The CDR3 sequence is 14 residues long. The V end lost 0 bases, the J end lost 1 base, and 6 bases lay between the germline ends. Germline V CDR1 and CDR2: MNHEY, SVGAGI. The CDR3 protein is CASSYSSWNTEAFF. The CDR3 DNA is TGTGCCAGCAGTTACTCGAGCTGGAACACTGAAGCTTTCTTT.

In DNA, the CDR3 is TGTGCCAGCAGCGTAGGACCCAACCCCCACTACTACGAGCAGTACTTC. This sequence encodes CASSVGPNPHYYEQYF. The rearrangement uses TRBV9 and TRBJ2-7, with D unclear. V gave up 0 bases and J gave up 3 bases, with 16 bases separating them. The CDR3 has 16 amino acids. In germline, CDR1 is SGDLS, CDR2 YYNGEE.